One and the same sample provided the 22 T cell receptor beta chains below, sequenced in a study of T cell changes during pregnancy in multiple sclerosis. Measured with immunoSEQ multiplex PCR; TCRdb has only the in-frame clones, and not every one. In the table there are around 60,000 clones, around 93% of which are singletons. Here the sequenced sample was CD4+ T cells from peripheral blood mononuclear cells, taken before pregnancy. Every receptor here comes from a female donor with multiple sclerosis, enrolled in a pregnancy study.

The rearrangement uses TRBV19 and TRBJ2-2; no clear D. CDR3 size: 13 residues. Germline V gene sequence: CDR1 LNHDA, CDR2 SQIVND (reference sequence). The V gene lost 6 bases and the J gene lost 4 bases, with 9 bases spanning the gap. CDR3 DNA: TGTGCCAGTAGGGCTAGAACCACCGGGGAGCTGTTTTTT. Protein product: CASRARTTGELFF.

The chain has TRBV18 and TRBJ1-4, with 9 bases that match TRBD1. Looked up from germline, CDR1 is KGHSH and CDR2 is LQKENI. The ends lost 4 bases at V and 2 bases at J; junction bases unmatched: 14. CDR3 length: 19 amino acids. CDR3 sequence (DNA): TGTGCCAGCTCACGGGATTCTACAGGGGGCGCGGGGACTAATGAAAAACTGTTTTTT. Protein: CASSRDSTGGAGTNEKLFF.

The J gene is TRBJ1-5, the V gene TRBV7-2, with D hard to call. The CDR3 has 12 residues. V gave up 5 bases and J gave up 4 bases, with 6 bases separating them. CDR1 and CDR2 from the germline V gene are SGHTA and FQGNSA. CDR3 in amino acids: CASSGLNQPQHF. The DNA of the CDR3 is TGTGCCAGCAGCGGCCTTAATCAGCCCCAGCATTTT.

This chain joins TRBV6-5 and TRBJ2-7; TRBD1 matches 7 bases. The trim removed 5 bases at V and 4 bases at J, leaving 5 bases unmatched. The CDR3 consists of 13 residues. Germline V gene lookup returns CDR1 MNHEY and CDR2 SVGAGI. This chain's CDR3 is CASSLQGPYEQYF. The CDR3 DNA sequence: TGTGCCAGCAGTCTACAGGGGCCTTACGAGCAGTACTTC.

This chain links TRBV7-9 with TRBJ2-5; 11 bases fit TRBD1. This CDR3 contains 15 residues. Trimming at V came to 5 bases and at J to 5 bases, leaving 7 bases not matched to a gene. The germline CDR1 and CDR2 sequences are SEHNR and FQNEAQ (reference sequence). Here the CDR3 DNA reads TGTGCCAGCAGCCGGACAGGGGGCGCCCCGGAGACCCAGTACTTC. This translates into CASSRTGGAPETQYF.

The rearrangement joins TRBV11-3 to TRBJ2-5, with 7 nucleotides matching TRBD2. Trimming took 5 bases from V and 5 from J; bases not matched to a gene: 5. CDR3 length: 13 amino acids. Germline assignment: CDR1 SGHNT and CDR2 YENEEA. The CDR3 protein is CASSRDYRETQYF. CDR3 sequence (DNA): TGTGCCAGCAGCCGGGACTACCGGGAGACCCAGTACTTC.

The chain carries TRBV29-1 and TRBJ2-3; D ambiguous. V was trimmed by 5 bases and J by 0 bases, leaving 3 bases between them. The CDR3 is made up of 11 amino acids. Germline lookup yields CDR1 SQVTM and CDR2 ANQGSEA. DNA for the CDR3: TGCAGCGTTCTGAGCACAGATACGCAGTATTTT. Translation: CSVLSTDTQYF.

A single count supports this clone. The chain uses TRBV5-1 and TRBJ2-2; tentative D call: TRBD1 (5 bases). Germline loops: CDR1 SGHRS, CDR2 YFSETQ. The CDR3 runs to 14 residues. Trimming removed 4 bases from V and 2 bases from J, with 9 bases in between. The CDR3 spells CASSPGHNTGELFF. In DNA form, the CDR3 reads TGCGCCAGCAGCCCCGGACACAACACCGGGGAGCTGTTTTTT.

This chain uses TRBV27 with TRBJ2-4, with D perhaps TRBD2 (6 bases). Trimming removed 6 bases at V and 10 bases at J, with 19 bases between. This CDR3 has 14 amino acids. Per the germline V gene, CDR1 is MNHEY and CDR2 is SMNVEV (reference sequence). CDR3: CASRQTRGPVIQYF. The CDR3 DNA reads as TGTGCCAGCAGACAGACTAGAGGACCCGTAATTCAGTACTTC.

This chain links TRBV18 with TRBJ2-3; TRBD2 might be the D (5 bases). This CDR3 spans 13 amino acids. V lost 1 base and J 5 bases, leaving 7 bases between the germline ends. Germline V gene data show CDR1 as KGHSH and CDR2 as LQKENI. Written as DNA, the CDR3 is TGTGCCAGCTCACCACGAGAGGGAGATACGCAGTATTTT. Amino acids: CASSPREGDTQYF.

In its sample, this clone was seen once. The rearrangement uses TRBV7-9 and TRBJ1-2; D might be TRBD1 (6 bases). V lost 5 bases to trimming and J lost 2 bases, with 9 bases between them. The CDR3 length is 13 residues. Germline loops: CDR1 SEHNR, CDR2 FQNEAQ (reference sequence). The CDR3 bases are TGTGCCAGCAGCCCCACAGGGAACTATGGCTACACCTTC. It is translated as CASSPTGNYGYTF.

This chain links TRBV10-3 with TRBJ2-7; D not resolved. The CDR3 is 12 amino acids. CDR1 is ENHRY, CDR2 SYGVKD, per germline. Deletions cut 3 bases from V and 5 bases from J, with 8 bases between. The chain's CDR3 is CAISEISDEQYF. Here the CDR3 DNA reads TGTGCCATCAGTGAAATTTCCGACGAGCAGTACTTC.

The rearrangement joins TRBV29-1 to TRBJ2-4; D is perhaps TRBD1 (5 bases). V lost 4 bases, J lost 2 bases, and 12 bases lay in between. The CDR3 is made up of 14 amino acids. The germline CDR1 and CDR2 sequences are SQVTM and ANQGSEA. Here the CDR3 reads CSVAGRATKNIQYF. In DNA form, the CDR3 reads TGCAGCGTTGCGGGCAGGGCGACCAAAAACATTCAGTACTTC.

The chain recombines TRBV7-3 with TRBJ2-7; 10 bases line up with TRBD2. J gave up 4 bases and V 7 bases, and 13 bases lay outside the gene matches. The CDR3 has 16 residues. Germline V lookup: CDR1 SGHTA, CDR2 FQGTGA. CDR3 loop: CASNFPAGGPGYEQYF. For the CDR3, the DNA is TGTGCCAGCAATTTTCCAGCGGGAGGGCCAGGGTACGAGCAGTACTTC.

This sequence joins TRBV7-2 and TRBJ2-2; 8 positions match TRBD2. CDR3 length: 16 amino acids. With V trimmed by 4 bases and J by 7 bases, 11 bases remained unmatched. From germline, CDR1 is SGHTA and CDR2 FQGNSA. The DNA of the CDR3 is TGTGCCAGCAGCTCCTTGGGGCGGGAGGAAGGCGGGGAGCTGTTTTTT. It codes for CASSSLGREEGGELFF.

V and J are TRBV13 and TRBJ2-1; 9 bases are a match to TRBD1. The CDR3 has 15 residues. From germline, CDR1 is PRHDT and CDR2 FYEKMQ (reference sequence). J lost 7 bases, V lost 1 base, and 5 bases had no gene match. CDR3 sequence: CASSLVGGQGNEQFF. The CDR3 bases are TGTGCCAGCAGCTTAGTCGGCGGACAGGGGAATGAGCAGTTCTTC.

V and J are TRBV18 and TRBJ2-2, with 10 bases fitting TRBD2. Germline-derived CDR1 and CDR2 are KGHSH and LQKENI. Trimming took 0 bases from V and 7 from J; bases not matched to a gene: 2. The CDR3 has 15 amino acids. The DNA for the CDR3 is TGTGCCAGCTCACCACCGGGACTAGCGAGCGGGGAGCTGTTTTTT. The encoded protein is CASSPPGLASGELFF.

The gene calls are TRBV4-1 and TRBJ1-4; 8 nucleotides line up with TRBD1. CDR3 length: 15 amino acids. Trimming cost V 8 bases and J 4 bases; bases outside gene matches: 9. Germline V lookup: CDR1 MGHRA, CDR2 YSYEKL. CDR3 protein: CASGKGQGLNEKLFF. In nucleotides, the CDR3 is TGCGCCAGCGGCAAAGGACAGGGCCTTAATGAAAAACTGTTTTTT.

This chain links TRBV7-2 with TRBJ2-2; 12 bases match TRBD2. CDR1 and CDR2 (germline): SGHTA, FQGNSA. CDR3 length: 16 residues. After removal of 5 bases from V and 5 bases from J, the junction contained 6 bases not matched to a gene. The CDR3 coding sequence is TGTGCCAGCAGCGAAACTAGCGGGAGGAGAACCGGGGAGCTGTTTTTT. Encoded protein: CASSETSGRRTGELFF.

V is TRBV28 and J is TRBJ2-7; D is perhaps TRBD2 (5 bases). V was trimmed by 10 bases and J by 2 bases, leaving 18 bases between them. The CDR3 is 14 residues long. Germline V lookup: CDR1 MDHEN, CDR2 SYDVKM. The CDR3 reads CATAALSVTYEQYF. In DNA form, the CDR3 reads TGTGCCACCGCGGCCCTTAGCGTAACCTACGAGCAGTACTTC.

This sequence joins TRBV7-2 and TRBJ1-1, with D perhaps TRBD1 (6 bases). The CDR3 length is 14 residues. V lost 5 bases and J lost 5, with 15 bases in between. Germline V CDR1 and CDR2: SGHTA, FQGNSA. The CDR3 coding sequence is TGTGCCAGCAGCACCTACAGGGCCCGGACTGAAGCTTTCTTT. Amino acid sequence: CASSTYRARTEAFF.

The chain carries TRBV10-3 and TRBJ2-2, with TRBD2 matching 13 bases. CDR3 size: 16 residues. J was trimmed by 5 bases and V by 4 bases; bases with no gene match: 4. The germline gives CDR1 ENHRY, CDR2 SYGVKD. CDR3 sequence: CAISGTSGRGTGELFF. CDR3 in DNA: TGTGCCATCAGTGGGACTAGCGGGAGAGGGACCGGGGAGCTGTTTTTT.